Presented here are 32 T cell receptor beta chains from one specimen sequenced in a study of blood T cell repertoires in COVID-19. Some clones are missing from TCRdb's copy, which holds only in-frame ones; the method was immunoSEQ multiplex PCR. The data hold some 120,000 clones, with about 81% observed a single time. Sequencing used peripheral blood. These receptors were obtained from a man between 25 and 39 years old with COVID-19, enrolled during active disease.

The chain joins TRBV27 to TRBJ2-7; a possible D gene is TRBD1 (5 bases). Per the germline V gene, CDR1 is MNHEY and CDR2 is SMNVEV (reference sequence). CDR3 size: 16 residues. The V and J ends lost 3 bases and 0 bases respectively, with 15 bases between them. CDR3 sequence: CASSFIGHPNSYEQYF. CDR3 in DNA: TGTGCCAGCAGTTTTATAGGACATCCGAACTCCTACGAGCAGTACTTC.

The chain employs TRBV5-1 and TRBJ1-1, with 7 nucleotides matching TRBD1. Germline V gene lookup returns CDR1 SGHRS and CDR2 YFSETQ. The CDR3 is 15 amino acids. Unmatched junction bases numbered 11, after V lost 2 bases and J lost 7 bases. The CDR3 region is CASSLRQGPGGEAFF. Here the CDR3 DNA reads TGCGCCAGCAGCTTACGACAGGGCCCAGGGGGTGAAGCTTTCTTT.

This clone was seen at least ten times. The J gene is TRBJ1-3, the V gene TRBV4-2; D gene uncertain. The CDR3 is made up of 15 amino acids. CDR1 is LGHNA, CDR2 YNFKEQ, per germline. Trimming took off 0 bases at V and 2 bases at J, with 8 bases between the two ends. CDR3 coding DNA: TGTGCCAGCAGCCAAGATATAAAAACTGGAAACACCATATATTTT. Its protein product is CASSQDIKTGNTIYF.

V and J are TRBV7-2 and TRBJ2-2; 8 bases are shared with TRBD2. With V trimmed by 5 bases and J by 11 bases, 13 bases remained unmatched. The CDR3 has 15 residues. Germline V gives CDR1 SGHTA, CDR2 FQGNSA. The DNA for the CDR3 is TGTGCCAGCAGCCAAAGGGGGACTAGGCGGGCAGAGCTGTTTTTT. It specifies CASSQRGTRRAELFF.

The J gene is TRBJ2-5, the V gene TRBV6-5, with D maybe TRBD1 (5 bases). This CDR3 has 13 amino acids. The V and J ends lost 11 bases and 2 bases respectively, with 15 bases between them. Germline V gene data show CDR1 as MNHEY and CDR2 as SVGAGI. CDR3 DNA: TGTGCCGCAGGGCAGGGTATACAAGAGACCCAGTACTTC. This sequence encodes CAAGQGIQETQYF.

CDR3 residues: CASSRRAGGKDTQYF. Written as DNA, the CDR3 is TGTGCCAGCAGCCGAAGAGCGGGGGGGAAAGATACGCAGTATTTT. This chain uses TRBV7-6 with TRBJ2-3; 10 bases align to TRBD2. Looked up from germline, CDR1 is SGHVS and CDR2 is FNYEAQ. With V trimmed by 5 bases and J by 5 bases, 7 bases remained unmatched. This CDR3 contains 15 residues.

This sequence joins TRBV29-1 and TRBJ1-1, with D maybe TRBD1 (5 bases). Per germline, CDR1 SQVTM and CDR2 ANQGSEA. V dropped 3 bases and J dropped 4 bases, with 9 bases sitting between them. CDR3 length equals 12 residues. In DNA, the CDR3 is TGCAGCGTTGACAGGGCCTTCACTGAAGCTTTCTTT. This gives the protein CSVDRAFTEAFF.

A remark on this clone: This CDR3 is also generated by other DNA sequences in the sample. Written as DNA, the CDR3 is TGTGCCAGCAGTTACTCTCCGGGACAGGGTTGGACTGAAGCTTTCTTT. Translated: CASSYSPGQGWTEAFF. The chain couples TRBV6-6 to TRBJ1-1; 9 bases are shared with TRBD1. This CDR3 is built from 16 residues. Germline CDR1 and CDR2: MNHNY and SVGAGI (reference sequence). V trimming: 0 bases; J trimming: 5 bases; junction bases outside the gene matches: 7.

The genes are TRBV3-1 (or the pseudogene TRBV3-2) and TRBJ2-5; TRBD1 aligns across 8 bases. This CDR3 spans 18 amino acids. The J segment lost 4 bases and the V segment lost 3 bases, leaving 16 bases of the junction unmatched. In germline, CDR1 is LGHDT, CDR2 YNNKEL (reference sequence). CDR3 coding DNA: TGTGCCAGCAGCCAGGGTGTTACAGGGGGGTCGATGGTAGAGACCCAGTACTTC. Its translation: CASSQGVTGGSMVETQYF.

This sequence joins TRBV5-6 and TRBJ2-2; the D gene is possibly TRBD2 (5 bases). Trimming shortened V by 0 bases and J by 2 bases, and 17 bases separated the two germline ends. The CDR3 contains 18 residues. Per the germline V gene, CDR1 is SGHDT and CDR2 is YYEEEE. CDR3 nucleotides: TGTGCCAGCAGCTTGGTGGGAGAGACGGGGATAAACACCGGGGAGCTGTTTTTT. This translates into CASSLVGETGINTGELFF.

This clone occurred many times. CDR3 protein: CASGSTAGQISNQPQHF. CDR3 sequence (DNA): TGTGCTAGTGGTTCAACTGCCGGACAGATTAGCAATCAGCCCCAGCATTTT. This chain connects TRBV12-5 to TRBJ1-5; D perhaps matches TRBD1 (6 bases). This CDR3 has 17 amino acids. Between the trimmed V and J ends, which lost 4 bases and 0 bases, there was a span of 16 bases. Germline lookup yields CDR1 LGHNT and CDR2 FRNRAP.

The J gene is TRBJ2-5, the V gene TRBV19; 11 bases are a match to TRBD2. J gave up 5 bases and V 5 bases, and 10 bases lay outside the gene matches. Germline loops: CDR1 LNHDA, CDR2 SQIVND (reference sequence). The CDR3 covers 16 residues. The CDR3 loop is CASSVVTSGREETQYF. In DNA form, the CDR3 reads TGTGCCAGTAGTGTCGTAACTAGCGGGAGAGAGGAGACCCAGTACTTC.

This sequence joins TRBV5-1 and TRBJ1-3; maybe TRBD1 (6 bases). This CDR3 has 14 amino acids. Germline V gene sequence: CDR1 SGHRS, CDR2 YFSETQ. V was pared by 4 bases and J by 7 bases, with 15 bases between. The CDR3 loop is CASSDPDSRNTIYF. CDR3 DNA: TGCGCCAGCAGCGACCCGGACAGTAGGAACACCATATATTTT. The full variable domain, completed using reference TRBV5-1 and TRBJ1-3, is KAGVTQTPRYLIKTRGQQVTLSCSPISGHRSVSWYQQTPGQGLQFLFEYFSETQRNKGNFPGRFSGRQFSNSRSEMNVSTLELGDSALYLCASSDPDSRNTIYFGEGSWLTVV.

The CDR3 spells CASSLDVGVGETQYF. The CDR3 DNA is TGTGCCAGCAGCTTGGATGTGGGAGTCGGAGAGACCCAGTACTTC. V gene TRBV5-4 combines with J gene TRBJ2-5, with D possibly being TRBD2 (5 bases). This CDR3 contains 15 residues. Trimming left V 0 bases short and J 4 bases short, with 13 bases between. Per the germline V gene, CDR1 is SGHNT and CDR2 is YYREEE (reference sequence). Full variable domain (outside the CDR3, taken from reference TRBV5-4 and TRBJ2-5): ETGVTQSPTHLIKTRGQQVTLRCSSQSGHNTVSWYQQALGQGPQFIFQYYREEENGRGNFPPRFSGLQFPNYSSELNVNALELDDSALYLCASSLDVGVGETQYFGPGTRLLVL.

The rearrangement joins TRBV11-1 to TRBJ2-5; tentatively, D is TRBD2 (5 bases). The length of the CDR3 is 14 residues. Germline loops: CDR1 SGHAT, CDR2 FQDESV (reference sequence). Between the trimmed V and J ends, which lost 4 bases and 1 base, there was a span of 10 bases. CDR3 loop: CASSSRTGQETQYF. CDR3 DNA sequence: TGTGCCAGCAGCTCCCGGACTGGCCAAGAGACCCAGTACTTC.

This clone has more than one count but fewer than ten. The chain employs TRBV10-3 and TRBJ1-1; 9 bases align to TRBD1. The V segment lost 0 bases and the J segment 0 bases; nucleotides outside the gene matches: 14. The germline CDR1 and CDR2 sequences are ENHRY and SYGVKD. The length of the CDR3 is 20 residues. CDR3 residues: CAISESTRTGDPKMNTEAFF. The CDR3 DNA reads as TGTGCCATCAGTGAGTCGACGAGGACAGGGGACCCGAAGATGAACACTGAAGCTTTCTTT.

The chain has TRBV2 and TRBJ1-6; TRBD1 matches at 9 bases. The CDR3 is made up of 14 amino acids. CDR1 and CDR2 from the germline V gene are SNHLY and FYNNEI. With V trimmed by 3 bases and J by 10 bases, 4 bases remained unmatched. The CDR3 here is CASSDNRGRSPLHF. For the CDR3, the DNA is TGTGCCAGCAGTGACAACAGGGGGCGATCACCCCTCCACTTT.

This clone was observed a few times. The gene calls are TRBV6-5 and TRBJ2-1; 9 bases align to TRBD2. Germline V gene lookup returns CDR1 MNHEY and CDR2 SVGAGI. The CDR3 runs to 14 residues. V lost 2 bases to trimming and J lost 10 bases; unmatched junction nucleotides: 6. CDR3 nucleotides: TGTGCCAGCAGTTACGGCGGGGGGGCAATGGAGCAGTTCTTC. It translates to CASSYGGGAMEQFF.

This clone was found once. The chain carries TRBV7-2 and TRBJ1-2; D not certain. The germline V gene has CDR1 SGHTA and CDR2 FQGNSA. The CDR3 consists of 17 residues. Trimming shortened V by 0 bases and J by 4 bases, and 18 bases separated the two germline ends. CDR3 sequence (DNA): TGTGCCAGCAGCTTAGCCGTCCTGACGGCGGCAACCTATGGCTACACCTTC. Amino acid sequence: CASSLAVLTAATYGYTF.

This chain links TRBV28 with TRBJ2-3, with 12 bases aligning to TRBD2. The ends lost 6 bases at V and 7 bases at J; junction bases unmatched: 5. CDR3 size: 14 residues. Germline V lookup: CDR1 MDHEN, CDR2 SYDVKM. This chain's CDR3 is CASRDGLAGHTQYF. As DNA, the CDR3 is TGTGCCAGCAGAGACGGACTAGCGGGACATACGCAGTATTTT.

This clone was counted once. The chain combines TRBV28 with TRBJ1-3; a weak D match, TRBD1 (5 bases). V was trimmed by 7 bases and J by 3 bases, leaving 10 bases between them. Germline V gene data show CDR1 as MDHEN and CDR2 as SYDVKM. The CDR3 has 13 residues. The DNA for the CDR3 is TGTGCCAGCACCTTGGGGCTTGGAAACACCATATATTTT. Translating it yields CASTLGLGNTIYF.

This sequence joins TRBV2 and TRBJ2-2, with 10 bases matching TRBD1. The CDR3 extends over 17 amino acids. Germline CDR1 and CDR2: SNHLY and FYNNEI. The J segment lost 3 bases and the V segment lost 8 bases, leaving 12 bases of the junction unmatched. The CDR3 is CASVDRGLSPDTGELFF. The CDR3 DNA follows: TGTGCCAGCGTCGACAGGGGGCTGTCTCCCGACACCGGGGAGCTGTTTTTT.

The CDR3 region is CALHGTPSSSNEKLFF. CDR3 nucleotide sequence: TGTGCTCTCCACGGGACACCTTCCTCGAGTAATGAAAAACTGTTTTTT. The chain has TRBV2 and TRBJ1-4, with D possibly TRBD1 on 6 matching bases. The CDR3 covers 16 residues. Germline assignment: CDR1 SNHLY and CDR2 FYNNEI.

The rearrangement uses TRBV7-8 and TRBJ2-1, with D unclear. Trimming pared 4 bases from V and 4 bases from J, leaving 17 bases between. CDR1 and CDR2 (germline): SGHVS, FQNEAQ. CDR3 length: 16 residues. CDR3 sequence reads: CASSSPSGGPYNEQFF. CDR3 in DNA: TGTGCCAGCAGCTCCCCCTCCGGCGGTCCGTACAATGAGCAGTTCTTC.

This chain connects TRBV29-1 to TRBJ1-1; D may be TRBD1 (5 bases). Trimming removed 4 bases at V and 1 base at J, with 10 bases between. CDR3 size: 13 residues. Germline CDR1 is SQVTM and CDR2 is ANQGSEA. The CDR3 loop reads CSVAGAPNTEAFF. For the CDR3, the DNA is TGCAGCGTTGCTGGGGCCCCGAACACTGAAGCTTTCTTT.

The rearrangement uses TRBV28 and TRBJ1-6; 8 bases match TRBD1. CDR3 length: 16 amino acids. J lost 2 bases, V lost 5 bases, and 5 bases had no gene match. Germline lookup yields CDR1 MDHEN and CDR2 SYDVKM. CDR3 nucleotide sequence: TGTGCCAGCAGTAACGCAGGGGGCGCCTATAATTCACCCCTCCACTTT. Its translation: CASSNAGGAYNSPLHF.

This clone has only a few counts. The chain carries TRBV2 and TRBJ1-2; D gene uncertain. CDR1 and CDR2 (germline): SNHLY, FYNNEI. V lost 5 bases and J lost 8, with 9 bases in between. The CDR3 has 11 amino acids. The CDR3 loop is CASSQVWGYTF. As DNA, the CDR3 is TGTGCCAGCAGTCAGGTCTGGGGCTACACCTTC.

The rearrangement uses TRBV11-2 and TRBJ2-7; TRBD1 aligns across 10 bases. CDR3 length: 15 residues. Germline CDR1 and CDR2: SGHAT and FQNNGV. The J segment lost 1 base and the V segment lost 5 bases, leaving 5 bases of the junction unmatched. The DNA of the CDR3 is TGTGCCAGCAGCGCAGGACAGGGGGGTTCCTACGAGCAGTACTTC. Its translation: CASSAGQGGSYEQYF.

V usage is TRBV11-2 and J usage is TRBJ2-1; TRBD2 matches at 13 bases. Germline V lookup: CDR1 SGHAT, CDR2 FQNNGV. This CDR3 region has 14 residues. With V trimmed by 5 bases and J by 8 bases, 3 bases remained unmatched. The CDR3 here is CASSKTSGRDEQFF. The CDR3 DNA is TGTGCCAGCAGCAAAACTAGCGGGAGGGATGAGCAGTTCTTC.

This clone was counted a few times. The chain uses TRBV12-5 and TRBJ2-1; TRBD2 agrees at 7 bases. V was pared by 6 bases and J by 12 bases, with 11 bases of the junction left unmatched. The CDR3 is 13 amino acids. Per germline, CDR1 LGHNT and CDR2 FRNRAP. The CDR3 DNA follows: TGTGCTAGTGGGGGGGACTACCCGGTGGGGCAGTTCTTC. It specifies CASGGDYPVGQFF.

The V gene is TRBV11-3, the J gene TRBJ2-5; TRBD2 agrees at 11 bases. The CDR3 is 17 amino acids. Germline-derived CDR1 and CDR2 are SGHNT and YENEEA. The V and J ends lost 5 bases and 6 bases, in that order; junction bases with no gene match: 14. CDR3 DNA: TGTGCCAGCAGCGCCGCCCTAGAACCTAGCGGGAGGAAGACCCAGTACTTC. Translated, it gives CASSAALEPSGRKTQYF. Full variable domain (missing parts from reference TRBV11-3 and TRBJ2-5): EAGVVQSPRYKIIEKKQPVAFWCNPISGHNTLYWYLQNLGQGPELLIRYENEEAVDDSQLPKDRFSAERLKGVDSTLKIQPAELGDSAVYLCASSAALEPSGRKTQYFGPGTRLLVL.

CDR3 in amino acids: CASSSTQGKDSPLHF. CDR3 coding DNA: TGTGCCAGCAGCTCCACGCAGGGTAAGGATTCACCCCTCCACTTT. This chain links TRBV13 with TRBJ1-6; TRBD1 is a possible D gene (5 bases). The CDR3 loop spans 15 amino acids. Trimming pared 4 bases from V and 8 bases from J, leaving 15 bases between. Germline CDR1 is PRHDT and CDR2 is FYEKMQ (reference sequence).